This T cell receptor (beta chain) was recovered during a study of cytomegalovirus exposure and HLA in healthy donors. Overall study: Unique TCR beta sequences numbering about 100 million came from 190 million or so T cells in an earlier analysis.

Study observations and caveats: What TCR beta sequences reportedly achieved was accurate prediction of HLA-A and HLA-B alleles in most subjects. A likely sequencing artifact accounted for one observed cluster of highly shared sequence variants. The productive fraction for most TCR beta V segments was about 87% or about 30% in an earlier analysis.

Comments on this clone: Its antigen is unidentified.

PCR involved 60 Vbeta and 13 Jbeta primers. Sequencing used immunoSEQ multiplex PCR; TCRdb keeps in-frame clones, though not all of them. Of over 85,000 clones listed, around 77% are singletons. This TCR was recovered from a man in his forties or fifties in good health and CMV-seronegative. Material for sequencing was PBMCs.

CDR3 loop: CASSPAGGQPQHF. CDR3 DNA sequence: TGTGCCAGCTCACCGGCAGGGGGGCAGCCCCAGCATTTT. V usage is TRBV18 and J usage is TRBJ1-5, with TRBD1 matching 7 bases. The germline gives CDR1 KGHSH, CDR2 LQKENI. This CDR3 spans 13 amino acids. J lost 7 bases, V lost 3 bases, and 3 bases had no gene match.